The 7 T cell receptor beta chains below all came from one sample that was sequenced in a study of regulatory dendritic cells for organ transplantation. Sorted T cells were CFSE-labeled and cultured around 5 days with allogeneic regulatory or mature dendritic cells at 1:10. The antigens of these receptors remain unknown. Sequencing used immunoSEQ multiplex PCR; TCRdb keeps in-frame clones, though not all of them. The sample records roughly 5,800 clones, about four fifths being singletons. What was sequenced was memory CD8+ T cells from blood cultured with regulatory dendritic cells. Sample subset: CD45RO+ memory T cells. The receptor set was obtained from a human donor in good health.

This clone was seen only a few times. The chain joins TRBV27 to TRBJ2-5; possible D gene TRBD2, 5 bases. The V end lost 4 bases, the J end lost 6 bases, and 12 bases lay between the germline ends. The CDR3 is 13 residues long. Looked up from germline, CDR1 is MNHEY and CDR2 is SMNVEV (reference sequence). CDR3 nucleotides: TGTGCCAGCAGTTGGACTGCGGCGCAGACCCAGTACTTC. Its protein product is CASSWTAAQTQYF.

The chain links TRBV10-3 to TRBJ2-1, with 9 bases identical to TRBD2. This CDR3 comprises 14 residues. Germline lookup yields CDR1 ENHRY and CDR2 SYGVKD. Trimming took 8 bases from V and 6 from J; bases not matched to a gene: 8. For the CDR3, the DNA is TGTGCCATCGAAGGGGCGGGGGGGCCCAATGAGCAGTTCTTC. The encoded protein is CAIEGAGGPNEQFF.

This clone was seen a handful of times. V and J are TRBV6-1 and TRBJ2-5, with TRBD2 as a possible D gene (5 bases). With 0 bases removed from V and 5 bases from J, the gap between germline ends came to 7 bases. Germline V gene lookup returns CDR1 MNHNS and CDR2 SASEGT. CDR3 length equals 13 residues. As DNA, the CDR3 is TGTGCCAGCAGTGAAGCCTCGGGGGAGACCCAGTACTTC. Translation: CASSEASGETQYF.

CDR3 nucleotide sequence: TGTGCCACCAGCAGATTCAGGGACTCCTCACCTGAGCAGTTCTTC. It encodes CATSRFRDSSPEQFF. V and J are TRBV15 and TRBJ2-1, with D tentatively TRBD2 (6 bases). Trimming shortened V by 2 bases and J by 9 bases, and 17 bases separated the two germline ends. This CDR3 is 15 amino acids long. CDR1 is LNHNV and CDR2 is YYDKDF in the germline V gene (reference sequence).

CDR3 bases: TGTGCCAGCAGTTCCGGGGATAATGCAGATACGCAGTATTTT. Its protein product is CASSSGDNADTQYF. This chain uses TRBV6-4 with TRBJ2-3, with D tentatively TRBD2 (5 bases). Trimming shortened V by 5 bases and J by 4 bases, and 13 bases separated the two germline ends. Per the germline V gene, CDR1 is MRHNA and CDR2 is SNTAGT. The CDR3 contains 14 residues.

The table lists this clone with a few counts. The CDR3 here is CASSLERGAGYEQYF. The DNA of the CDR3 is TGTGCCAGCAGCTTAGAACGCGGGGCAGGCTACGAGCAGTACTTC. The chain has TRBV7-8 and TRBJ2-7; perhaps TRBD2 as D (6 bases). V lost 1 base, J lost 3 bases, and 13 bases lay in between. This CDR3 spans 15 amino acids. Germline V CDR1 and CDR2: SGHVS, FQNEAQ.

CDR3 loop: CASSDPSPDTQYF. CDR3 nucleotide sequence: TGTGCCAGCAGTGACCCATCCCCAGATACGCAGTATTTT. This chain uses TRBV6-4 with TRBJ2-3; D is unclear. CDR3 size: 13 residues. V lost 2 bases and J lost 4, with 7 bases in between. Germline lookup yields CDR1 MRHNA and CDR2 SNTAGT.